This TCR beta chain appears in the sequencing data of a study of T-cell reconstitution after alpha-beta-depleted transplantation in children. Study results and limitations: For some patients, TCRbeta diversity was high at day 60 because of recipient T cells and thymic progenitors that survived.

CDR3 length: 16 residues. Germline V gives CDR1 SEHNR, CDR2 FQNEAQ (reference sequence). Trimming took 2 bases from V and 4 from J; bases not matched to a gene: 7. Worth noting for this clonotype: Its target is unknown.

Preparation of the TCRbeta library was carried out with unique molecular identifiers. TCRdb processed the PCR reads anew with MiXCR; each CDR3 protein has one entry. The sample holds around 960,000 distinct CDR3 sequences, roughly 31% seen once. The V and J genes are TRBV7-9 and TRBJ2-2, with 7 bases aligning to TRBD1. Source: PBMCs, mostly from graft donor cells, taken 360 days after TCRalphabeta/CD19-depleted stem cell transplant. This receptor was taken from a boy less than two years old who had a stem cell transplant for SCID, so the T cells may come from the graft donor. CDR3 nucleotides: TGTGCCAGCAGCTTACACGGGACAGTGATCACCGGGGAGCTGTTTTTT. The encoded protein is CASSLHGTVITGELFF.